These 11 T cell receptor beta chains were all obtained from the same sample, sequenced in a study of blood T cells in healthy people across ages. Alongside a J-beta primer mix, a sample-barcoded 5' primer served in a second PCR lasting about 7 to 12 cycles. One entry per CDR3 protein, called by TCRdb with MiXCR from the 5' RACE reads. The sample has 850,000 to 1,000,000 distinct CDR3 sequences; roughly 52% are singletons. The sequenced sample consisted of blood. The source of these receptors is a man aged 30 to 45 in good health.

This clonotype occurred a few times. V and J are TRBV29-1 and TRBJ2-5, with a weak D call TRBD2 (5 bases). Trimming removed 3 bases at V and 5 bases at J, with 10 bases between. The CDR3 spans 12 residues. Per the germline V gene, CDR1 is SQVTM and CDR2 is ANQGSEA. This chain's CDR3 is CSVDGRGETQYF. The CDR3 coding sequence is TGCAGCGTTGATGGCCGAGGGGAGACCCAGTACTTC.

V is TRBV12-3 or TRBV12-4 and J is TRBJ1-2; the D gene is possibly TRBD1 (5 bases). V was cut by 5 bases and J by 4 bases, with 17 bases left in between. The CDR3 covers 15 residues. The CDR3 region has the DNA TGTGCCAGCAGTCTATCCGAAGACAGAGGCTATGGCTACACCTTC. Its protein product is CASSLSEDRGYGYTF.

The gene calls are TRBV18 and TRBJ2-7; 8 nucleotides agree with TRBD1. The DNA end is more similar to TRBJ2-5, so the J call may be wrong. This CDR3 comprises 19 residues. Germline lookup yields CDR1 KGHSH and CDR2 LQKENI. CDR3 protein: CASSPPMGQESLPIRTQYF. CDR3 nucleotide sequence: TGTGCCAGCTCACCACCGATGGGACAGGAATCTCTCCCAATCCGGACCCAGTACTTC.

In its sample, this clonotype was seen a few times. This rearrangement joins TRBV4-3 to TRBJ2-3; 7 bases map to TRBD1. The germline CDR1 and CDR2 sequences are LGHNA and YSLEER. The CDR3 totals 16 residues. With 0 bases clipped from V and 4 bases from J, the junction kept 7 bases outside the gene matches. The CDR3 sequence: CASSQDFEGAADTQYF. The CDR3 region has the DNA TGCGCCAGCAGCCAAGATTTCGAGGGGGCTGCAGATACGCAGTATTTT.

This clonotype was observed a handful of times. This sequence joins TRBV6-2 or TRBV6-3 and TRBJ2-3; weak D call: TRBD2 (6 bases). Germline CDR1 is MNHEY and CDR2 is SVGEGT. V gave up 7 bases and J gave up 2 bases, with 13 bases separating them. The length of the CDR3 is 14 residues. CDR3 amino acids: CASTPAGFTDTQYF. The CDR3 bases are TGTGCCAGCACCCCTGCGGGATTCACAGATACGCAGTATTTT.

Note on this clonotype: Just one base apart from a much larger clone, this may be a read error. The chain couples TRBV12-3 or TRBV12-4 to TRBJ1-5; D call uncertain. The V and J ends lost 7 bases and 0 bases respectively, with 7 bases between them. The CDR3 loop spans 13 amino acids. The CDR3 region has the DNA TGTGCCAGCAATTCGGATAGCAATCAGCCCCAGCATTTT. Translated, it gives CASNSDSNQPQHF.

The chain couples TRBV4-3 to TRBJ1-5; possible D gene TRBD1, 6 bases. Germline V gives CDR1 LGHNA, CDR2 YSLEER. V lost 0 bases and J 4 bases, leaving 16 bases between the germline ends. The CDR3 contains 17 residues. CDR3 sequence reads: CASSQDLVRGPNQPQHF. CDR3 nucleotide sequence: TGCGCCAGCAGCCAAGATTTGGTCAGGGGCCCGAATCAGCCCCAGCATTTT.

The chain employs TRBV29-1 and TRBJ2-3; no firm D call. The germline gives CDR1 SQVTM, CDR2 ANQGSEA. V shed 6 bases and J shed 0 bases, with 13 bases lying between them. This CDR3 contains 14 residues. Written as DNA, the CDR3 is TGCAGCGTCAGTTCCCGCGCGAGCACAGATACGCAGTATTTT. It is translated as CSVSSRASTDTQYF.

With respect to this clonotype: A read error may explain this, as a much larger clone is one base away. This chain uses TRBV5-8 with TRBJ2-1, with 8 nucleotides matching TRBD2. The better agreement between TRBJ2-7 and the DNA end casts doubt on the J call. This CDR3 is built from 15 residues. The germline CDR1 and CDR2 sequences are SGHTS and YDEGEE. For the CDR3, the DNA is TGTGCCAGCGGCTTGAGTAGCGGGGATTCCTACGAGCAGTACTTC. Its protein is CASGLSSGDSYEQYF.

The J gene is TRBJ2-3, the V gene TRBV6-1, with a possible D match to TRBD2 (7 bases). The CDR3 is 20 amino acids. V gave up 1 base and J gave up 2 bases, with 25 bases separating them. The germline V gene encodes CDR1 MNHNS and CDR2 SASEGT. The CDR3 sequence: CASSEVGGGPFQKTTDTQYF. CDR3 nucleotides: TGTGCCAGCAGTGAAGTCGGCGGGGGCCCCTTTCAAAAAACCACAGATACGCAGTATTTT.

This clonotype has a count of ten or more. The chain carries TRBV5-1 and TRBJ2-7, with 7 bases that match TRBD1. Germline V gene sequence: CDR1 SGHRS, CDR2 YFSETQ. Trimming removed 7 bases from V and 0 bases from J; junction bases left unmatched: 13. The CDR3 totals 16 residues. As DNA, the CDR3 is TGCGCCAGCCCTCTGAGTATTGGACAGGACTCCTACGAGCAGTACTTC. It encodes CASPLSIGQDSYEQYF.